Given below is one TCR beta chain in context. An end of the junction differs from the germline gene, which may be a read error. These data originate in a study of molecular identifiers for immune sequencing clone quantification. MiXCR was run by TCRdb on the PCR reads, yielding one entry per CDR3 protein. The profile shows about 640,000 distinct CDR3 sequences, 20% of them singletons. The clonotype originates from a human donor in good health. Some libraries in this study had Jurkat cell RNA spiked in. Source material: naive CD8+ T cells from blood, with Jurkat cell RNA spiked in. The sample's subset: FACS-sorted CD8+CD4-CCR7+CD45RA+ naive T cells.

CDR3 loop: CAASDLGRFNEQFF. CDR3 DNA sequence: TGTGCCGCCAGTGATTTAGGGCGTTTCAATGAGCAGTTCTTC. The rearrangement joins TRBV24-1 to TRBJ2-1; D unclear. The V gene's germline CDR1 is KGHDR and CDR2 SFDVKD. The CDR3 runs to 14 residues.